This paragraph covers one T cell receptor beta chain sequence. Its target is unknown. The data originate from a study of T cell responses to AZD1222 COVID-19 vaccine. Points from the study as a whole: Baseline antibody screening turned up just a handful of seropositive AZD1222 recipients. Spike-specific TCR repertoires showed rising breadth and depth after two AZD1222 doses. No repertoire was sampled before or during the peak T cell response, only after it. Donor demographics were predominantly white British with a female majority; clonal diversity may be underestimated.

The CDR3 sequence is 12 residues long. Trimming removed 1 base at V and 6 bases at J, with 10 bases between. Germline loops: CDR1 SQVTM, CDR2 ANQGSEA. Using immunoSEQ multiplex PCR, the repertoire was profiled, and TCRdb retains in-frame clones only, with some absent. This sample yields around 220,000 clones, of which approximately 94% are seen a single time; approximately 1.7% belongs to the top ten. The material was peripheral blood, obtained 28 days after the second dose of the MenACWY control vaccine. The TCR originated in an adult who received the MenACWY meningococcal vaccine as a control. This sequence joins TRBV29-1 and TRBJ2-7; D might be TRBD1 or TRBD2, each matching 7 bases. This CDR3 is CSVEVRGGEQYF. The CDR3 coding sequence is TGCAGCGTTGAAGTCAGGGGGGGCGAGCAGTACTTC.